One sample yielded the 23 T cell receptor beta chains listed below, sequenced in a study of radiotherapy plus CTLA-4 blockade in lung cancer. Using immunoSEQ multiplex PCR, the repertoire was profiled, and TCRdb retains in-frame clones only, with some absent. The table shows roughly 59,000 clones, with about 72% occurring only once. The sequences come from peripheral blood, collected from a patient treated with radiotherapy plus ipilimumab. Receptors originate from a human donor with non-small cell lung cancer whose response to radiotherapy plus ipilimumab could not be evaluated.

V is TRBV15 and J is TRBJ1-5, with a possible D match to TRBD1 (5 bases). The CDR3 spans 13 residues. Germline CDR1 reads LNHNV; CDR2 reads YYDKDF (reference sequence). Trimming left V 2 bases short and J 7 bases short, with 9 bases between. Here the CDR3 DNA reads TGTGCCACCAGCAGATCCCAGGGCCAGCCCCAGCATTTT. Its translation is CATSRSQGQPQHF.

The rearrangement joins TRBV10-2 to TRBJ2-7, with no clear D. Germline V gene sequence: CDR1 WSHSY, CDR2 SAAADI. V was pared by 6 bases and J by 0 bases, with 12 bases between. This CDR3 region has 14 residues. The CDR3 reads CASRPDRSSYEQYF. The CDR3 region has the DNA TGCGCCAGCAGACCAGACCGGAGCTCCTACGAGCAGTACTTC.

The chain uses TRBV10-3 and TRBJ2-7; a weak D match, TRBD1 (7 bases). The CDR3 has 15 residues. In germline, CDR1 is ENHRY, CDR2 SYGVKD. Trimming pared 0 bases from V and 4 bases from J, leaving 13 bases between. CDR3 DNA sequence: TGTGCCATCAGTGAGTCAACAGGGGACTGGTACGAGCAGTACTTC. It encodes CAISESTGDWYEQYF.

The chain joins TRBV7-2 to TRBJ1-1; D remains unclear. The CDR3 runs 14 residues. Germline CDR1 reads SGHTA; CDR2 reads FQGNSA. V was trimmed by 2 bases and J by 11 bases, leaving 18 bases between them. The CDR3 DNA reads as TGTGCCAGCAGCTTAAGCAGGTCTCAACATGCGGCTTTCTTT. Translating it yields CASSLSRSQHAAFF.

V usage is TRBV30 and J usage is TRBJ2-2, with TRBD2 as a possible D gene (6 bases). Germline CDR1 and CDR2: GTSNPN and SVGIG (reference sequence). The CDR3 runs 13 residues. V lost 5 bases and J 3 bases, leaving 10 bases between the germline ends. The CDR3 DNA follows: TGTGCCTGGGGCGGGATCGACACCGGGGAGCTGTTTTTT. It translates to CAWGGIDTGELFF.

This rearrangement joins TRBV25-1 to TRBJ1-6; tentative D call: TRBD1 (6 bases). The germline CDR1 and CDR2 sequences are MGHDK and SYGVNS. Between the trimmed V and J ends, which lost 4 bases and 9 bases, there was a span of 10 bases. The CDR3 runs to 13 residues. The CDR3 is CASSALQGSPLHF. In DNA form, the CDR3 reads TGTGCCAGCAGTGCCTTACAGGGTTCACCCCTCCACTTT.

This clone came up many times. The V gene is TRBV4-1, the J gene TRBJ1-1; D gene uncertain. The CDR3 sequence is 13 residues long. The V gene's germline CDR1 is MGHRA and CDR2 YSYEKL. The V gene lost 1 base and the J gene lost 11 bases, with 14 bases spanning the gap. DNA for the CDR3: TGCGCCAGCAGCCAAGTTCCGGGAGGAGCGGCTTTCTTT. It codes for CASSQVPGGAAFF.

This clone was seen just once. The rearrangement uses TRBV10-1 and TRBJ2-3; no definite D call. V lost 4 bases and J lost 4, with 18 bases in between. The CDR3 sequence is 16 residues long. Germline CDR1 is WNHNN and CDR2 is SYGVQD (reference sequence). CDR3 nucleotide sequence: TGCGCCAGCAGTGCTGATGGTGGGCCGAAAGCAGATACGCAGTATTTT. The encoded protein is CASSADGGPKADTQYF.

This chain uses TRBV28 with TRBJ1-1; 8 nucleotides match TRBD1. The CDR3 has 16 residues. The V gene's germline CDR1 is MDHEN and CDR2 SYDVKM. V shed 3 bases and J 6 bases; nucleotides not matched to a gene: 12. The CDR3 loop is CASSFWDRFRRAEAFF. The CDR3 nucleotides read TGTGCCAGCAGTTTCTGGGACAGGTTCCGGCGCGCTGAAGCTTTCTTT.

The chain couples TRBV13 to TRBJ2-1; 11 bases fit TRBD2. Unmatched junction bases numbered 8, after V lost 0 bases and J lost 4 bases. The CDR3 loop spans 18 amino acids. CDR1 and CDR2 (germline): PRHDT, FYEKMQ (reference sequence). In DNA form, the CDR3 reads TGTGCCAGCAGCTTAGGTTTCGGTCTAGCGGGGGGATACAATGAGCAGTTCTTC. Translating it yields CASSLGFGLAGGYNEQFF.

V usage is TRBV6-5 and J usage is TRBJ2-7, with a tentative D call TRBD2 (6 bases). The V gene lost 5 bases and the J gene lost 6 bases, with 17 bases spanning the gap. This CDR3 spans 14 amino acids. CDR1 is MNHEY, CDR2 SVGAGI, per germline. Written as DNA, the CDR3 is TGTGCCAGCAGTGAACTGGGGAGGCGGGGCGAGCAGTACTTC. Protein product: CASSELGRRGEQYF.

The chain uses TRBV11-1 and TRBJ2-1; 8 nucleotides agree with TRBD2. Germline values: CDR1 SGHAT, CDR2 FQDESV (reference sequence). The CDR3 contains 19 residues. V shed 0 bases, J shed 0 bases, and the junction held 10 bases outside the gene matches. The CDR3 here is CASSLAASGGPISYNEQFF. The CDR3 DNA is TGTGCCAGCAGCTTAGCGGCGAGCGGGGGCCCAATCTCCTACAATGAGCAGTTCTTC.

V is TRBV4-1 and J is TRBJ2-2, with 11 bases identical to TRBD2. The CDR3 extends over 21 amino acids. From germline, CDR1 is MGHRA and CDR2 YSYEKL. With 0 bases clipped from V and 1 base from J, the junction kept 13 bases outside the gene matches. CDR3 in DNA: TGCGCCAGCAGCCAAGATCTCGGGCTAGCGGGGGGTCCAATGAACACCGGGGAGCTGTTTTTT. Protein: CASSQDLGLAGGPMNTGELFF.

The rearrangement links TRBV27 to TRBJ1-2; D might be TRBD1 (5 bases). CDR3 length: 15 amino acids. Germline assignment: CDR1 MNHEY and CDR2 SMNVEV (reference sequence). The V end lost 5 bases, the J end lost 4 bases, and 17 bases lay between the germline ends. CDR3 sequence (DNA): TGTGCCAGCAGTGTTAGGGGCGTATCGGCCTATGGCTACACCTTC. This sequence encodes CASSVRGVSAYGYTF.

V usage is TRBV4-2 and J usage is TRBJ2-5; 7 bases match TRBD1. The CDR3 runs to 16 residues. V shed 2 bases, J shed 4 bases, and the junction held 10 bases outside the gene matches. Per the germline V gene, CDR1 is LGHNA and CDR2 is YNFKEQ. CDR3 sequence reads: CASSQRPRQGTETQYF. CDR3 nucleotide sequence: TGTGCCAGCAGCCAACGCCCAAGACAGGGAACAGAGACCCAGTACTTC.

This clone was picked up one time. This chain uses TRBV6-5 with TRBJ1-2; 7 bases map to TRBD1. This CDR3 is 13 amino acids long. CDR1 is MNHEY and CDR2 is SVGAGI in the germline V gene. The V and J ends lost 5 bases and 2 bases, in that order; junction bases with no gene match: 2. This chain's CDR3 is CASSEDRNYGYTF. The CDR3 bases are TGTGCCAGCAGTGAGGACAGGAACTATGGCTACACCTTC.

The chain combines TRBV5-1 with TRBJ2-2, with D possibly TRBD2 on 6 matching bases. V was shortened by 0 bases and J by 3 bases, with 12 bases between the two germline ends. Germline-derived CDR1 and CDR2 are SGHRS and YFSETQ. The length of the CDR3 is 16 residues. The CDR3 loop reads CASSLVGRPDTGELFF. The CDR3 bases are TGCGCCAGCAGCTTGGTTGGGAGGCCGGACACCGGGGAGCTGTTTTTT. The full variable domain, in which reference TRBV5-1 and TRBJ2-2 provide the parts outside the CDR3, is KAGVTQTPRYLIKTRGQQVTLSCSPISGHRSVSWYQQTPGQGLQFLFEYFSETQRNKGNFPGRFSGRQFSNSRSEMNVSTLELGDSALYLCASSLVGRPDTGELFFGEGSRLTVL.

The chain is built from TRBV6-5 and TRBJ1-3; 7 nucleotides line up with TRBD1. The CDR3 length is 13 residues. The germline CDR1 and CDR2 sequences are MNHEY and SVGAGI. V lost 6 bases, J lost 4 bases, and 3 bases stayed unmatched. CDR3 DNA: TGTGCCAGCAGCCGGGGACAGGGAAACACCATATATTTT. It is translated as CASSRGQGNTIYF.

CDR3 in amino acids: CASIWTSGLYNEQFF. The CDR3 DNA sequence: TGTGCCAGCATTTGGACTAGCGGGTTGTACAATGAGCAGTTCTTC. This rearrangement joins TRBV6-1 to TRBJ2-1; TRBD2 matches 11 bases. Germline V gene sequence: CDR1 MNHNS, CDR2 SASEGT. The CDR3 is 15 amino acids. V shed 7 bases and J 4 bases; nucleotides not matched to a gene: 6.

J is TRBJ2-6 and V is TRBV28, with a tentative D call TRBD2 (6 bases). From germline, CDR1 is MDHEN and CDR2 SYDVKM. The CDR3 has 17 amino acids. The V end was cut by 7 bases, the J end by 0 bases, with 16 bases between. CDR3: CASNLGDWGSGANVLTF. In nucleotides, the CDR3 is TGTGCCAGCAATTTGGGGGACTGGGGCTCTGGGGCCAACGTCCTGACTTTC.

The chain employs TRBV30 and TRBJ2-1; D not resolved. This CDR3 comprises 16 residues. V lost 8 bases and J lost 4, with 24 bases in between. The germline gives CDR1 GTSNPN, CDR2 SVGIG (reference sequence). The CDR3 sequence: CATDIIGQSIYNEQFF. CDR3 sequence (DNA): TGTGCCACAGATATCATAGGTCAATCGATATACAATGAGCAGTTCTTC.

CDR3 protein: CASSPTGGTQYF. CDR3 nucleotide sequence: TGTGCCAGCAGCCCTACCGGGGGTACGCAGTATTTT. The chain has TRBV7-2 and TRBJ2-3; possible D gene TRBD2, 6 bases. This CDR3 has 12 amino acids. The V end was cut by 5 bases, the J end by 8 bases, with 11 bases between. From germline, CDR1 is SGHTA and CDR2 FQGNSA.

This clone was detected only once. The chain combines TRBV6-5 with TRBJ2-7; 7 bases align to TRBD1. The length of the CDR3 is 16 residues. The germline V gene has CDR1 MNHEY and CDR2 SVGAGI. With V trimmed by 0 bases and J by 3 bases, 8 bases remained unmatched. CDR3 protein: CASSYSQQGIVYEQYF. CDR3 bases: TGTGCCAGCAGTTACTCGCAACAGGGGATAGTCTACGAGCAGTACTTC.